These 20 T cell receptor beta chains originate from one sample sequenced in a study of T cells in women clearing cervical HPV infection. Only in-frame clones appear in the TCRdb table, and some are missing; sequencing was by immunoSEQ multiplex PCR. The sample table sets out about 23,000 clones. The sequenced material came from blood buffy coat. Source of these receptors: a woman between 18 and 75 years old with a cervical HPV16 infection that either progressed to CIN3+ or cleared (not recorded which).

A note on this clone: The read ends 3 residues early relative to the CDR3; the germline J gene fills the gap. The gene calls are TRBV6-4 and TRBJ1-1; TRBD1 matches at 8 bases. The CDR3 loop spans 14 amino acids. Trimming took 6 bases from V and 4 from J; bases not matched to a gene: 7. Germline CDR1 is MRHNA and CDR2 is SNTAGT. The CDR3 region is CASSPGQGATEAFF. The sequenced CDR3 bases are TGTGCCAGCAGCCCCGGACAGGGCGCCACTGAA.

With regard to this clone: The observed sequence ends 3 residues before the CDR3 terminus, with the missing tail filled in from the germline J gene. V gene TRBV4-2 combines with J gene TRBJ2-3; weak D call: TRBD2 (5 bases). The CDR3 sequence is 16 residues long. V gave up 5 bases and J gave up 0 bases, with 15 bases separating them. Germline CDR1 reads LGHNA; CDR2 reads YNFKEQ. The sequenced CDR3 bases are TGTGCCAGCAGCGCCAGGACTCCAGTCAGCACAGATACG. Encoded protein: CASSARTPVSTDT. The full CDR3 protein is CASSARTPVSTDTQYF.

With regard to this clone: The observed sequence ends 3 residues before the CDR3 terminus, with the missing tail filled in from the germline J gene. The chain uses TRBV7-9 and TRBJ2-1; D is perhaps TRBD1 or TRBD2 (7 bases each). V dropped 5 bases and J dropped 7 bases, with 12 bases sitting between them. Germline V lookup: CDR1 SEHNR, CDR2 FQNEAQ (reference sequence). This CDR3 spans 13 amino acids. The DNA read from the CDR3 is TGTGCCAGCAGCCGACAGGGAGGGAATGAG. Its translation: CASSRQGGNE. The complete CDR3 protein is CASSRQGGNEQFF.

In regard to this clone: The DNA ends 3 residues before the CDR3 does, and the rest of the CDR3 is filled in from the germline J gene. This sequence joins TRBV7-8 and TRBJ2-1, with 10 bases aligning to TRBD2. The germline V gene encodes CDR1 SGHVS and CDR2 FQNEAQ. This CDR3 spans 16 amino acids. Trimming at V came to 1 base and at J to 1 base, leaving 1 base not matched to a gene. The sequenced CDR3 bases are TGTGCCAGCAGCTTAGGGGGACTAGCGTCCTACAATGAG. This gives the protein CASSLGGLASYNE. The CDR3 in full is CASSLGGLASYNEQFF. Combining the CDR3 with reference TRBV7-8 and TRBJ2-1 gives the whole variable domain GAGVSQSPRYKVAKRGQDVALRCDPISGHVSLFWYQQALGQGPEFLTYFQNEAQLDKSGLPSDRFFAERPEGSVSTLKIQRTQQEDSAVYLCASSLGGLASYNEQFFGPGTRLTVL.

A note on this clone: The read ends 3 residues before the CDR3 terminus; that terminus is restored from the germline J gene. The rearrangement links TRBV13 to TRBJ2-2, with a tentative D call TRBD1 (5 bases). Germline CDR1 and CDR2: PRHDT and FYEKMQ (reference sequence). The CDR3 sequence is 16 residues long. The CDR3 loop is CASRQTPASGANVLFF. CDR3 DNA, as far as it was read: TGTGCCAGCAGGCAAACCCCCGCTTCTGGGGCCAACGTG.

Concerning this clone: The read terminates 3 residues ahead of where the CDR3 ends, so the germline J gene completes it. This chain links TRBV7-6 with TRBJ2-1, with 7 bases fitting TRBD2. V shed 3 bases and J 5 bases; nucleotides not matched to a gene: 13. This CDR3 is 17 amino acids long. Germline loops: CDR1 SGHVS, CDR2 FNYEAQ. Here the CDR3 reads CASSLGGRTSVNNEQFF. The part of the CDR3 DNA that was read is TGTGCCAGCAGCTTGGGTGGGAGAACTAGCGTAAACAATGAG.

Turning to this clone: The read gets to within 3 residues of the CDR3 end, and the germline J gene fills in the rest. The rearrangement uses TRBV6-4 and TRBJ2-1; 8 bases are shared with TRBD1. CDR3 size: 14 residues. The ends lost 0 bases at V and 6 bases at J; junction bases unmatched: 1. The V gene's germline CDR1 is MRHNA and CDR2 SNTAGT. The CDR3 bases that were read are TGTGCCAGCAGTGACTCTACAGGGGGCAATGAG. It specifies CASSDSTGGNE. The whole CDR3 is CASSDSTGGNEQFF.

About this clone: The CDR3 is cut off 3 residues early in the read; its end comes from the germline J gene. This chain connects TRBV30 to TRBJ1-6; D perhaps matches TRBD1 (6 bases). Germline CDR1 is GTSNPN and CDR2 is SVGIG (reference sequence). The CDR3 has 14 amino acids. Trimming cost V 4 bases and J 10 bases, with 17 bases left between them. The CDR3 is CAWKIQGIQSPLHF. CDR3 DNA, as far as it was read: TGTGCCTGGAAGATCCAGGGGATTCAGTCACCC. The full variable domain, completed using reference TRBV30 and TRBJ1-6, is SQTIHQWPATLVQPVGSPLSLECTVEGTSNPNLYWYRQAAGRGLQLLFYSVGIGQISSEVPQNLSASRPQDRQFILSSKKLLLSDSGFYLCAWKIQGIQSPLHFGNGTRLTVT.

Details on this clone: The CDR3 end falls 3 residues outside the read, so it is completed with the germline J gene. This chain links TRBV2 with TRBJ2-7; 9 bases are a match to TRBD2. Germline assignment: CDR1 SNHLY and CDR2 FYNNEI. Germline trimming cut 6 bases from V and 5 bases from J; bases unmatched to any gene: 14. CDR3 length: 16 amino acids. The CDR3 DNA, read in part, is TGTGCCAGCAGACAGTTGAGCGGGGGGCATAAGGACGAG. It translates to CASRQLSGGHKDE. The entire CDR3 protein reads CASRQLSGGHKDEQYF.

A note on this clone: The read is 3 residues too short to cover the CDR3 end, so that end is filled in from the germline J gene. The chain has TRBV20-1 and TRBJ1-2; 12 bases line up with TRBD1. Germline loops: CDR1 DFQATT, CDR2 SNEGSKA (reference sequence). This CDR3 has 16 residues. The DNA read from the CDR3 is TGCAGTGCTAGAGATACGGGACAGGGGGCGCGAGGAGGC. This encodes CSARDTGQGARGG. The full-length CDR3 reads as CSARDTGQGARGGYTF.

About this clone: The CDR3 is cut off 3 residues early in the read; its end comes from the germline J gene. The chain joins TRBV20-1 to TRBJ1-2, with 12 bases identical to TRBD1. The V gene's germline CDR1 is DFQATT and CDR2 SNEGSKA (reference sequence). This CDR3 is 14 amino acids long. The junction had 6 bases not matched to a gene; V was cut back by 6 bases and J by 4 bases. The CDR3 spells CSARDRGPSYGYTF. Partial CDR3 DNA: TGCAGTGCCAGGGACAGGGGGCCTTCCTATGGC.

A note on this clone: The CDR3 extends 3 residues past the end of the read, so its final part is completed from the germline J gene. The chain joins TRBV11-2 to TRBJ2-1; D possibly corresponds to TRBD2 (5 bases). Trimming took 1 base from V and 6 from J, leaving 7 bases between them. The CDR3 covers 13 residues. Per the germline V gene, CDR1 is SGHAT and CDR2 is FQNNGV. This CDR3 is CASSLGAGNEQFF. Incomplete CDR3 DNA: TGTGCCAGCAGCTTAGGCGCGGGCAATGAG.

Details on this clone: The read terminates 3 residues before the CDR3 end, so the remaining end is supplied by the germline J gene. This chain joins TRBV20-1 and TRBJ1-3; TRBD1 matches at 7 bases. This CDR3 region has 14 residues. Germline lookup yields CDR1 DFQATT and CDR2 SNEGSKA (reference sequence). The DNA read from the CDR3 is TGCAGTGCTAGAGCTCCAGGGGGTGGGGATCTA. As protein: CSARAPGGGDL. The CDR3 reads in full as CSARAPGGGDLIYF.

Of note for this clone: The read ends 3 residues shy of where the CDR3 ends; the end is completed using the germline J gene. V and J are TRBV6-1 and TRBJ1-1; no firm D call. The CDR3 is 15 amino acids. CDR1 and CDR2 from the germline V gene are MNHNS and SASEGT. V gave up 0 bases and J gave up 1 base, with 9 bases separating them. CDR3 DNA (partial): TGTGCCAGCAGTGAAGCGGGCAGACCGAACACTGAA. Translated, it gives CASSEAGRPNTE. The CDR3 in its entirety is CASSEAGRPNTEAFF.

On this clone: The read gets to within 3 residues of the CDR3 end, and the germline J gene fills in the rest. The V and J genes are TRBV7-9 and TRBJ2-3; 11 bases are a match to TRBD1. CDR1 is SEHNR and CDR2 is FQNEAQ in the germline V gene (reference sequence). This CDR3 has 14 amino acids. The CDR3 region is CASSAGQGVETQYF. The part of the CDR3 DNA that was read is TGTGCCAGCAGCGCGGGACAGGGGGTTGAGACG.

The CDR3 reads CASSEAGGTGELFF. The CDR3 bases that were read are TGTGCCAGCAGTGAAGCGGGAGGCACCGGGGAG. This chain connects TRBV6-4 to TRBJ2-2, with 9 bases lining up with TRBD2. The sequence runs out 3 residues before the end of the CDR3; the remainder is reconstructed from the germline J gene. CDR1 is MRHNA and CDR2 is SNTAGT in the germline V gene. The CDR3 is 14 amino acids. Trimming removed 3 bases from V and 4 bases from J; junction bases left unmatched: 0.

Concerning this clone: The CDR3 end lies 3 residues beyond the end of the read and is filled in from the germline J gene. The rearrangement links TRBV5-1 to TRBJ1-4; TRBD1 matches at 8 bases. There are 14 residues in the CDR3. The germline CDR1 and CDR2 sequences are SGHRS and YFSETQ. The J segment lost 5 bases and the V segment lost 2 bases, leaving 2 bases of the junction unmatched. The sequenced CDR3 bases are TGCGCCAGCAGCTTTGGACAGGGAAATGAAAAA. The encoded protein is CASSFGQGNEK. The entire CDR3 protein reads CASSFGQGNEKLFF.

Concerning this clone: With the read ending 3 residues before the CDR3 end, the germline J gene is used to fill in that end. The V call is TRBV7-9, the J call TRBJ1-1; D possibly corresponds to TRBD1 (5 bases). CDR3 length: 13 residues. Germline values: CDR1 SEHNR, CDR2 FQNEAQ (reference sequence). Trimming took 6 bases from V and 1 from J, leaving 9 bases between them. The CDR3 region is CASRMTENTEAFF. CDR3 bases read: TGTGCCAGCAGAATGACAGAGAACACTGAA. The full variable domain, with the rest looked up from reference TRBV7-9 and TRBJ1-1, is DTGVSQNPRHKITKRGQNVTFRCDPISEHNRLYWYRQTLGQGPEFLTYFQNEAQLEKSRLLSDRFSAERPKGSFSTLEIQRTEQGDSAMYLCASRMTENTEAFFGQGTRLTVV.

Of note for this clone: Coverage ceases 3 residues before the CDR3 finishes, and the germline J gene fills in the end. The gene calls are TRBV5-4 and TRBJ2-1; D is undetermined. The CDR3 consists of 12 residues. Germline CDR1 is SGHNT and CDR2 is YYREEE (reference sequence). V lost 0 bases, J lost 5 bases, and 3 bases lay in between. The CDR3 DNA, read in part, is TGTGCCAGCAGCTTGGACAACAATGAG. This encodes CASSLDNNE. The CDR3 as a whole reads CASSLDNNEQFF.

Of note for this clone: The read is 3 residues too short to cover the CDR3 end, so that end is filled in from the germline J gene. The V gene is TRBV20-1, the J gene TRBJ2-6; weak D call: TRBD1 (6 bases). The CDR3 length is 14 residues. Trimming stripped 3 bases from V and 1 base from J, with 7 bases between. CDR1 DFQATT and CDR2 SNEGSKA come from the germline V gene (reference sequence). CDR3 bases read: TGCAGTGCTAGGACAGGTTCTGGGGCCAACGTC. It codes for CSARTGSGANV. The whole CDR3 protein is CSARTGSGANVLTF.